This passage covers 25 T cell receptor beta chains from one sample sequenced in a study of blood T cell repertoires in COVID-19. Generated by immunoSEQ multiplex PCR, the TCRdb table keeps only in-frame clones and is missing some. The sample records approximately 100,000 clones, roughly 92% being singletons. Sequenced material: peripheral blood. These receptors were taken from a man between 65 and 85 years old with acute or convalescent COVID-19.

This chain links TRBV2 with TRBJ1-5, with TRBD1 identical over 7 bases. This CDR3 comprises 16 residues. From germline, CDR1 is SNHLY and CDR2 FYNNEI. V trimming: 6 bases; J trimming: 4 bases; junction bases outside the gene matches: 12. For the CDR3, the DNA is TGTGCCAGCAGCCAGACAGGGAGGAAAAGGAATCAGCCCCAGCATTTT. Protein: CASSQTGRKRNQPQHF.

The chain links TRBV3-1 (or the pseudogene TRBV3-2) to TRBJ2-2; D ambiguous. Germline V CDR1 and CDR2: LGHDT, YNNKEL (reference sequence). CDR3 length: 12 residues. V was shortened by 4 bases and J by 7 bases, with 7 bases between the two germline ends. The CDR3 reads CASSPTLGELFF. Written as DNA, the CDR3 is TGTGCCAGCAGCCCTACTCTCGGGGAGCTGTTTTTT.

The V and J genes are TRBV2 and TRBJ1-1; 10 bases agree with TRBD1. Germline V lookup: CDR1 SNHLY, CDR2 FYNNEI. This CDR3 has 16 residues. The J segment lost 4 bases and the V segment lost 6 bases, leaving 11 bases of the junction unmatched. DNA for the CDR3: TGTGCCAGCAGAGGAGCGACAGGGGGCTCAGGCACTGAAGCTTTCTTT. It translates to CASRGATGGSGTEAFF.

This sequence joins TRBV7-9 and TRBJ1-2; D call uncertain. From germline, CDR1 is SEHNR and CDR2 FQNEAQ (reference sequence). The V gene lost 5 bases and the J gene lost 5 bases, with 12 bases spanning the gap. This CDR3 is built from 13 residues. In DNA, the CDR3 is TGTGCCAGCAGCCCCCGAAACGGGTATGGCTACACCTTC. Translation: CASSPRNGYGYTF.

The CDR3 spells CASSQRLATDTQYF. As DNA, the CDR3 is TGTGCCAGCAGCCAGCGACTAGCAACAGATACGCAGTATTTT. The rearrangement uses TRBV7-9 and TRBJ2-3, with TRBD2 identical over 7 bases. Looked up from germline, CDR1 is SEHNR and CDR2 is FQNEAQ (reference sequence). The CDR3 spans 14 residues. After removal of 5 bases from V and 3 bases from J, the junction contained 5 bases not matched to a gene.

The table lists this clone with a few counts. The V gene is TRBV3-1 (or the pseudogene TRBV3-2), the J gene TRBJ2-7; 11 positions agree with TRBD2. Losses at the gene ends were 3 bases for V and 13 bases for J; bases not matched to a gene: 11. Germline V gene data show CDR1 as LGHDT and CDR2 as YNNKEL (reference sequence). The CDR3 covers 14 residues. The CDR3 DNA is TGTGCCAGCAGCCATGGGACTAGCGGCCGGGCGGTTTACTTC. Protein product: CASSHGTSGRAVYF.

The rearrangement uses TRBV5-8 and TRBJ2-5; 9 nucleotides agree with TRBD1. Unmatched junction bases numbered 11, after V lost 0 bases and J lost 2 bases. CDR3 length: 18 residues. Germline CDR1 SGHTS, CDR2 YDEGEE. In DNA form, the CDR3 reads TGTGCCAGCAGCTTGGGCGGGACAGGGATGAGTCGGCAAGAGACCCAGTACTTC. Protein product: CASSLGGTGMSRQETQYF.

The rearrangement joins TRBV4-1 to TRBJ1-2; D gene uncertain. The CDR3 covers 13 residues. CDR1 is MGHRA and CDR2 is YSYEKL in the germline V gene. Trimming stripped 0 bases from V and 5 bases from J, with 7 bases between. CDR3 region: CASSQDRVYGYTF. CDR3 coding DNA: TGCGCCAGCAGCCAAGATCGGGTATATGGCTACACCTTC.

The rearrangement links TRBV11-3 to TRBJ2-1, with 7 bases aligning to TRBD2. The germline V gene has CDR1 SGHNT and CDR2 YENEEA. V shed 1 base and J 7 bases; nucleotides not matched to a gene: 4. The CDR3 is 14 amino acids. The DNA for the CDR3 is TGTGCCAGCAGCTTAGCGGCGGGGGAAAATGAGCAGTTCTTC. Its protein product is CASSLAAGENEQFF.

This CDR3 reads CATSDPRGERAQNQPQHF. CDR3 nucleotides: TGTGCCACCAGTGACCCTCGGGGAGAGAGGGCCCAAAATCAGCCCCAGCATTTT. The chain links TRBV24-1 to TRBJ1-5; D uncertain. The CDR3 spans 18 residues. V was trimmed by 4 bases and J by 4 bases, leaving 22 bases between them. Germline CDR1 reads KGHDR; CDR2 reads SFDVKD.

This clone was seen only a few times. The chain links TRBV25-1 to TRBJ2-7; possible D gene TRBD1, 6 bases. This CDR3 contains 13 residues. V lost 4 bases and J 4 bases, leaving 11 bases between the germline ends. Germline-derived CDR1 and CDR2 are MGHDK and SYGVNS. CDR3 sequence (DNA): TGTGCCAGCAGTGCACAGGGTTCATACGAGCAGTACTTC. Translation gives CASSAQGSYEQYF.

The chain carries TRBV10-3 and TRBJ2-2; 8 positions match TRBD2. J lost 2 bases, V lost 3 bases, and 14 bases had no gene match. The germline CDR1 and CDR2 sequences are ENHRY and SYGVKD. The CDR3 has 19 amino acids. The CDR3 nucleotides are TGTGCCATCAGTGACCTCCTACCATCGGGACTAGGAAACACCGGGGAGCTGTTTTTT. Amino acids: CAISDLLPSGLGNTGELFF.

This clone was counted only a few times. The V gene is TRBV30, the J gene TRBJ1-5, with 7 bases matching TRBD1. The length of the CDR3 is 14 residues. The V segment lost 2 bases and the J segment 4 bases; nucleotides outside the gene matches: 5. The V gene's germline CDR1 is GTSNPN and CDR2 SVGIG (reference sequence). CDR3 region: CAWSHQTGNQPQHF. CDR3 DNA sequence: TGTGCCTGGAGTCACCAGACAGGGAATCAGCCCCAGCATTTT.

The CDR3 DNA is TGTGCCACCAGTGACCCCGGGACTAGCGGGAGCAATGAGCAGTTCTTC. It is translated as CATSDPGTSGSNEQFF. The chain is built from TRBV24-1 and TRBJ2-1; TRBD2 agrees at 14 bases. The V and J ends lost 4 bases and 6 bases, in that order; junction bases with no gene match: 4. Germline V CDR1 and CDR2: KGHDR, SFDVKD. CDR3 length: 16 amino acids.

This chain links TRBV28 with TRBJ1-3; the D gene is possibly TRBD1 (6 bases). From germline, CDR1 is MDHEN and CDR2 SYDVKM. The germline V and J ends were trimmed by 3 bases and 3 bases, with 12 bases remaining between them. CDR3 length equals 15 residues. Here the CDR3 reads CASSFLGADGNTIYF. CDR3 bases: TGTGCCAGCAGTTTCTTGGGGGCTGATGGAAACACCATATATTTT.

The rearrangement joins TRBV4-2 to TRBJ1-2, with 9 bases lining up with TRBD1. V lost 4 bases and J lost 4; bases outside the gene matches: 7. CDR1 is LGHNA, CDR2 YNFKEQ, per germline. CDR3 size: 15 residues. The CDR3 here is CASSPAGQGAYGYTF. The CDR3, as DNA: TGTGCCAGCAGCCCAGCGGGACAGGGCGCCTATGGCTACACCTTC.

The chain couples TRBV10-3 to TRBJ2-1, with TRBD2 matching over 7 bases. This CDR3 is built from 13 residues. Germline trimming cut 7 bases from V and 5 bases from J; bases unmatched to any gene: 5. Germline CDR1 reads ENHRY; CDR2 reads SYGVKD. CDR3 bases: TGTGCCATCAACAGCGGGGCTGACAATGAGCAGTTCTTC. Translating it yields CAINSGADNEQFF.

The chain is built from TRBV15 and TRBJ2-3, with 7 bases lining up with TRBD2. V was pared by 3 bases and J by 3 bases, with 0 bases of the junction left unmatched. The CDR3 is 13 amino acids. CDR1 and CDR2 from the germline V gene are LNHNV and YYDKDF (reference sequence). In nucleotides, the CDR3 is TGTGCCACCAGCAGGCGGGAGACAGATACGCAGTATTTT. This codes for CATSRRETDTQYF.

The chain carries TRBV30 and TRBJ1-5; D is unclear. The CDR3 sequence is 13 residues long. Germline values: CDR1 GTSNPN, CDR2 SVGIG (reference sequence). Trimming cost V 5 bases and J 0 bases, with 8 bases left between them. The CDR3 nucleotides are TGTGCCTGGTCACGACATAGCAATCAGCCCCAGCATTTT. This gives the protein CAWSRHSNQPQHF. Full variable domain (remainder filled in from reference TRBV30 and TRBJ1-5): SQTIHQWPATLVQPVGSPLSLECTVEGTSNPNLYWYRQAAGRGLQLLFYSVGIGQISSEVPQNLSASRPQDRQFILSSKKLLLSDSGFYLCAWSRHSNQPQHFGDGTRLSIL.

In its sample, this clone was seen once. The V call is TRBV6-1, the J call TRBJ1-1; D possibly corresponds to TRBD1 (5 bases). The germline V gene has CDR1 MNHNS and CDR2 SASEGT. V gave up 2 bases and J gave up 7 bases, with 11 bases separating them. The CDR3 spans 13 residues. CDR3 DNA sequence: TGTGCCAGCAGTGAATCTTGGGGCCTTGAAGCTTTCTTT. Translation: CASSESWGLEAFF.

The J gene is TRBJ1-4, the V gene TRBV25-1; D unresolved. The CDR3 is 14 residues long. Germline lookup yields CDR1 MGHDK and CDR2 SYGVNS. V was clipped by 3 bases and J by 8 bases, with 13 bases between them. The chain's CDR3 is CASSDQGRGEKLFF. The CDR3 bases are TGTGCCAGCAGTGACCAAGGGCGCGGGGAAAAACTGTTTTTT. The entire variable domain, with the rest obtained from reference TRBV25-1 and TRBJ1-4, is as follows: EADIYQTPRYLVIGTGKKITLECSQTMGHDKMYWYQQDPGMELHLIHYSYGVNSTEKGDLSSESTVSRIRTEHFPLTLESARPSHTSQYLCASSDQGRGEKLFFGSGTQLSVL.

The chain recombines TRBV5-4 with TRBJ2-5, with 8 nucleotides matching TRBD1. V lost 4 bases to trimming and J lost 7 bases; unmatched junction nucleotides: 12. The CDR3 spans 15 residues. Germline-derived CDR1 and CDR2 are SGHNT and YYREEE (reference sequence). In DNA, the CDR3 is TGTGCCAGCAGCCTCATCGGGACAGGAGGTCGGACCCAGTACTTC. This codes for CASSLIGTGGRTQYF.

CDR3 sequence reads: CASSPIQGAYEQYF. As DNA, the CDR3 is TGCGCCAGCAGCCCCATCCAGGGGGCCTACGAGCAGTACTTC. J is TRBJ2-7 and V is TRBV5-1, with 7 bases matching TRBD1. The CDR3 is 14 amino acids. Germline loops: CDR1 SGHRS, CDR2 YFSETQ. J lost 2 bases, V lost 4 bases, and 6 bases had no gene match.

The V gene is TRBV25-1, the J gene TRBJ1-2; TRBD1 is a possible D gene (6 bases). This CDR3 has 13 residues. Germline CDR1 and CDR2: MGHDK and SYGVNS. The V gene lost 2 bases and the J gene lost 7 bases, with 11 bases spanning the gap. CDR3 region: CASSEEGVFGYTF. The CDR3 bases are TGTGCCAGCAGTGAAGAGGGGGTATTTGGCTACACCTTC.

The rearrangement uses TRBV11-2 and TRBJ1-5, with D perhaps matching TRBD1 (5 bases). CDR1 SGHAT and CDR2 FQNNGV come from the germline V gene. The CDR3 is 13 residues long. Between the trimmed V and J ends, which lost 1 base and 5 bases, there was a span of 6 bases. CDR3 sequence: CASSLGQYQPQHF. The CDR3, as DNA: TGTGCCAGCAGCTTAGGACAGTATCAGCCCCAGCATTTT.